This TCR beta chain is drawn from a study of blood T cell repertoires in COVID-19. Across the study: Acute-phase and convalescent COVID-19 samples originated in the United States, Italy and Spain. Sample material is recorded as cDNA or gDNA derived from T cells, B-cell-depleted T cells, or PBMCs.

CDR3 size: 15 residues. Trimming took 6 bases from V and 1 from J, leaving 13 bases between them. Germline CDR1 reads MNHEY; CDR2 reads SVGAGI. A PCR-confirmed or clinician-diagnosed COVID-19 case had contacted exposed participants within 2 weeks of entry. The assay was immunoSEQ multiplex PCR, and TCRdb's table has in-frame clones only and misses some. The repertoire has some 300,000 clones, about 90% of them found once; the top ten carry approximately 2.9%. This chain links TRBV6-5 with TRBJ1-3, with D hard to call. The source of this sequence is a woman aged 45 to 65 who had been exposed to COVID-19. Material for sequencing was PBMCs or T cells enriched from blood (not recorded which). CDR3 region: CASRWQASSGNTIYF. The DNA for the CDR3 is TGTGCCAGCAGGTGGCAGGCGAGTTCTGGAAACACCATATATTTT.